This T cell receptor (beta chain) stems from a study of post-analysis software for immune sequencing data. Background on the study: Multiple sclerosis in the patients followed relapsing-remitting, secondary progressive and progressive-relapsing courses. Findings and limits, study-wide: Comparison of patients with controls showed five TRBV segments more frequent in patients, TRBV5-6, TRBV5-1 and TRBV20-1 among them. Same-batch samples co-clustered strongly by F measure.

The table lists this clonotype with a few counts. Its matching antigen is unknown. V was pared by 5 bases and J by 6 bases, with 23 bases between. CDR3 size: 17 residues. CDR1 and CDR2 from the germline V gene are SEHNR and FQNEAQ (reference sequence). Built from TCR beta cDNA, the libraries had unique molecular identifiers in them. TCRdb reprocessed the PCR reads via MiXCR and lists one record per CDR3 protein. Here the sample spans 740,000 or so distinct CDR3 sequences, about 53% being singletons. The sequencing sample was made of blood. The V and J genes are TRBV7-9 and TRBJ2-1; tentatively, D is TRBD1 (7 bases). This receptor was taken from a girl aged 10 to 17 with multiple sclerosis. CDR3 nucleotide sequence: TGTGCCAGCAGCGGAGGCGCGGGACAGAGTGTATCCAATGAGCAGTTCTTC. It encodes CASSGGAGQSVSNEQFF.